The present TCR beta chain was sequenced within a study of cytomegalovirus exposure and HLA in healthy donors. Study-level background: T cells numbering around 200 million yielded 90 million to 140 million unique TCR beta sequences in an earlier analysis.

With 60 Vbeta and 13 Jbeta primers, the PCR was carried out. Sequencing was performed with immunoSEQ multiplex PCR; in TCRdb, only in-frame clones are kept and a portion is missing. The data contain over 100,000 clones, 70% of them singletons. This CDR3 comprises 20 residues. Germline V gene sequence: CDR1 MNHEY, CDR2 SMNVEV (reference sequence). The V segment lost 6 bases and the J segment 0 bases; nucleotides outside the gene matches: 20. Whole-study findings and limits: Earlier results showed most TCR beta V segments being productive about 87% or about 30% of the time. Sequencing artifact likely explains a cluster of highly shared sequence variants.

This clone has a single count. Antigen: not known. The source of this sequence is a man under 40 in good health and CMV-seropositive. V is TRBV27 and J is TRBJ1-5; 7 nucleotides agree with TRBD1. Sequencing used PBMCs. The CDR3 sequence is CASRPRQGSGLGYSNQPQHF. In nucleotides, the CDR3 is TGTGCCAGCAGGCCTAGACAGGGTTCTGGACTGGGCTATAGCAATCAGCCCCAGCATTTT.